This T cell receptor beta chain derives from a study of cytomegalovirus exposure and HLA in healthy donors. Study results and caveats: In vitro checks showed that a few CMV-associated chains really do target CMV antigens. A cluster of highly shared sequence variants was likely a sequencing artifact.

Primers: 60 Vbeta forward and 13 Jbeta reverse. Method: immunoSEQ multiplex PCR; TCRdb's copy keeps in-frame clones and lacks some. The sample comprises 130,000 or so clones, 55% to 80% of which are singletons, and under 2.5% rests with the top ten. The donors were healthy bone marrow donors. V gave up 5 bases and J gave up 6 bases; unmatched junction bases: 14. The germline CDR1 and CDR2 sequences are WNHNN and SYGVQD (reference sequence). CDR3 length: 16 amino acids. Points on this clone: Its matching antigen is unknown.

What was sequenced was PBMCs. This chain uses TRBV10-1 with TRBJ2-7, with 9 bases that match TRBD1. The TCR was taken from a woman aged 40 to 50 in good health and CMV-seronegative. The CDR3 nucleotides read TGCGCCAGCAGTCGGGTGAAGACTAGGGGACAGGGCGAGCAGTACTTC. This gives the protein CASSRVKTRGQGEQYF.